The sequence of this T cell receptor beta chain was determined in a study of early stage breast cancer tumors. Turning to the study itself: Most invasive tumors, twelve of 16, were ER+/PR+/HER2-.

The V gene end was trimmed by 4 bases and the J gene end by 5 bases; junction bases not matched to a gene: 6. Germline V gene sequence: CDR1 SGHDT, CDR2 YYEEEE. The CDR3 has 14 amino acids. Produced via immunoSEQ multiplex PCR; TCRdb's table is partial and in-frame only. The profile covers 25,000 to 35,000 clones, with approximately 54% appearing a single time and more than 7% taken by the ten largest. This receptor was taken from a person aged 45 to 59 with breast cancer. The chain employs TRBV5-6 and TRBJ2-1; TRBD2 agrees at 7 bases. The specimen was breast tumor tissue. The CDR3, as DNA: TGTGCCAGCAGCCCAAGCGGGATCAACAATGAGCAGTTCTTC. Protein sequence: CASSPSGINNEQFF.